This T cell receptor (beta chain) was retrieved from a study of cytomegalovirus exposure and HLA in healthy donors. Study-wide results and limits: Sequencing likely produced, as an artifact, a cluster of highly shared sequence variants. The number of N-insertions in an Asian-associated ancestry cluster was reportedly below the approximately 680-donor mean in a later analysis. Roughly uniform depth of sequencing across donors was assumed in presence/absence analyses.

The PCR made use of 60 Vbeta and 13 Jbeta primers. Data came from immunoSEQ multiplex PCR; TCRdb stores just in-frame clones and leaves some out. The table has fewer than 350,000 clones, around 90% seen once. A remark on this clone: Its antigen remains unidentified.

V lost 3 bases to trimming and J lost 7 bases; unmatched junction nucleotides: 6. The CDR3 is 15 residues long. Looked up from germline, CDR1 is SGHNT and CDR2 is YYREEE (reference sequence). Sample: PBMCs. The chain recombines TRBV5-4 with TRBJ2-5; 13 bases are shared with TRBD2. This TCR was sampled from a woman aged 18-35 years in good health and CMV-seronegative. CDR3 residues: CASSWGTSGVGTQYF. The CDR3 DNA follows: TGTGCCAGCAGCTGGGGGACTAGCGGGGTGGGGACCCAGTACTTC.